This T cell receptor (beta chain) comes out of a study of T-cell memory formation after mild COVID-19. Study-level points and caveats: Pre-infection memory showed some responding clones, and this suggested that cross-reactive memory joined.

TCRdb fed the 5' RACE reads into MiXCR, producing one record per CDR3 protein. The sample holds about 340,000 distinct CDR3 sequences, 20% to 25% seen once. Germline CDR1 reads SGHTA; CDR2 reads FQGNSA. With V trimmed by 4 bases and J by 6 bases, 6 bases remained unmatched. The CDR3 is made up of 15 amino acids. Regarding this clonotype: Its antigen is unidentified.

The sequenced material came from PBMCs or a T cell subset sorted from them (not recorded which). The chain carries TRBV7-2 and TRBJ2-3, with 11 nucleotides matching TRBD2. The clonotype was recovered from a man aged 18 to 30 who had mild COVID-19 (a few samples of this study predate the infection). Cell type and time point are not known. CDR3: CASSSFSGGADTQYF. As DNA, the CDR3 is TGTGCCAGCAGCTCCTTTAGCGGGGGGGCCGATACGCAGTATTTT. Supplemented by reference TRBV7-2 and TRBJ2-3, the full variable domain reads GAGVSQSPSNKVTEKGKDVELRCDPISGHTALYWYRQSLGQGLEFLIYFQGNSAPDKSGLPSDRFSAERTGGSVSTLTIQRTQQEDSAVYLCASSSFSGGADTQYFGPGTRLTVL.